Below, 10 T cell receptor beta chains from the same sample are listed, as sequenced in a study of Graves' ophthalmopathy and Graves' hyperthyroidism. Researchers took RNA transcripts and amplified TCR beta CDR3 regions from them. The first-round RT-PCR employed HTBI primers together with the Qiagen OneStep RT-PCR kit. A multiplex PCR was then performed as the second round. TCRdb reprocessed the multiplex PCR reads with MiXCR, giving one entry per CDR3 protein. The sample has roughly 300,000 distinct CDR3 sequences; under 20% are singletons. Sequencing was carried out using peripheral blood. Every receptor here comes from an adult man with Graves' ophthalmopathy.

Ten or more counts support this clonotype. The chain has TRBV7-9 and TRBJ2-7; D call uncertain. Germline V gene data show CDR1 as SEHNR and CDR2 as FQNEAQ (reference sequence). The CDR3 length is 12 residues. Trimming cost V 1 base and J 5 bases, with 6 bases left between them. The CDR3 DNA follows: TGTGCCAGCAGCTTAGGATCAAACGAGCAGTACTTC. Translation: CASSLGSNEQYF.

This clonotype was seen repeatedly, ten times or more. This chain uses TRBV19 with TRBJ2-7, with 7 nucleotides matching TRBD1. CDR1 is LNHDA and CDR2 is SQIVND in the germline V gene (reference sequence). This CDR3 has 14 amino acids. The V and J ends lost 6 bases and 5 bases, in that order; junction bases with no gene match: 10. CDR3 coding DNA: TGTGCCAGTAGCGATCGACAGGGTTTCCACGAGCAGTACTTC. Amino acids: CASSDRQGFHEQYF.

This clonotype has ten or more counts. This CDR3 is CASITGGTPSANGYTF. The CDR3 DNA reads as TGTGCCAGCATCACGGGTGGCACCCCGAGTGCGAATGGCTACACCTTC. The V call is TRBV28, the J call TRBJ1-2; no clear D gene. The CDR3 spans 16 residues. Germline V CDR1 and CDR2: MDHEN, SYDVKM. The V end was cut by 7 bases, the J end by 6 bases, with 24 bases between.

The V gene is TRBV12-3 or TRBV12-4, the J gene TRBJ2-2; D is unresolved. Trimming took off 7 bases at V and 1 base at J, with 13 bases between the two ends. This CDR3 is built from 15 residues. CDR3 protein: CASTPMSRNTGELFF. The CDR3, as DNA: TGTGCCAGCACCCCAATGAGTAGGAACACCGGGGAGCTGTTTTTT.

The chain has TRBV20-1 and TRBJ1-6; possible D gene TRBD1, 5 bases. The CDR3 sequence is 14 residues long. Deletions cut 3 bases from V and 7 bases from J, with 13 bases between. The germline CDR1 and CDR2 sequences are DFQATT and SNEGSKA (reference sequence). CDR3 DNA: TGCAGTGCTAGCAGGGACCGATACAATTCACCCCTCCACTTT. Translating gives CSASRDRYNSPLHF.

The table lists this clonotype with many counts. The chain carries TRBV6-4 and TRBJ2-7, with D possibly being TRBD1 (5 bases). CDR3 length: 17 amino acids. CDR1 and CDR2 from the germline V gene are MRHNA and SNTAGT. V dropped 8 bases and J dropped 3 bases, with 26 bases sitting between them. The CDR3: CASRKTAGILGYYEQYF. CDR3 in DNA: TGTGCCAGCCGCAAAACGGCAGGGATTTTAGGGTACTACGAGCAGTACTTC.

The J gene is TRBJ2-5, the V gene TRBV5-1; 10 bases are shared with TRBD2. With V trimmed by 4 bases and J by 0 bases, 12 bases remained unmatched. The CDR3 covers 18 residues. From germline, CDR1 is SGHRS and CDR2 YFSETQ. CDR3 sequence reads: CASSPGGASGGHQETQYF. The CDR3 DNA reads TGCGCCAGCAGCCCAGGAGGGGCTAGCGGGGGCCACCAAGAGACCCAGTACTTC.

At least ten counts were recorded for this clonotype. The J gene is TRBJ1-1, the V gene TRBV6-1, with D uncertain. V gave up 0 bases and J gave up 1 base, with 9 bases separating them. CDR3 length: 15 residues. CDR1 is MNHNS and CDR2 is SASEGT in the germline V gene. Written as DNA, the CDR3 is TGTGCCAGCAGTGAAGCGCGCGGCCGGAACACTGAAGCTTTCTTT. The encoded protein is CASSEARGRNTEAFF.

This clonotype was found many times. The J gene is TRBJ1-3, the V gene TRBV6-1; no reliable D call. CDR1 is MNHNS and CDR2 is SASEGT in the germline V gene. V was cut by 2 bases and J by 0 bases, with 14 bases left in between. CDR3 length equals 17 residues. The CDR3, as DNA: TGTGCCAGCAGTGAACGGGGAGGGCTAAGCTCTGGAAACACCATATATTTT. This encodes CASSERGGLSSGNTIYF.

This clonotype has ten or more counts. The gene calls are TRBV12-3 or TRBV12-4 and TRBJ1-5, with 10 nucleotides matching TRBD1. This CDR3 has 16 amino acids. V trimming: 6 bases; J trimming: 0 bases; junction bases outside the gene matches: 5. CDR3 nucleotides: TGTGCCAGCAGCCCCGGGACAGGGGATAGCAATCAGCCCCAGCATTTT. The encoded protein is CASSPGTGDSNQPQHF.